This TCR beta chain appears in the sequencing data of a study of T cell changes during pregnancy in multiple sclerosis. Profiling relied on immunoSEQ multiplex PCR, and the TCRdb table lists in-frame clones only, not all of them. The profile shows about 42,000 clones, approximately 96% of them singletons. Germline CDR1 LGHNA, CDR2 YNFKEQ. The CDR3 extends over 17 amino acids. Deletions cut 1 base from V and 1 base from J, with 14 bases between. Sequences were derived from peripheral blood, sampled in the second trimester of pregnancy. The chain combines TRBV4-2 with TRBJ2-4, with a weak D call TRBD1 (6 bases). This clonotype originated in a female donor with multiple sclerosis, enrolled in a pregnancy study. The CDR3 loop is CASSQAGGAWAKNIQYF. The DNA for the CDR3 is TGTGCCAGCAGCCAAGCTGGGGGCGCGTGGGCCAAAAACATTCAGTACTTC.